These 2 T cell receptor beta chains were all obtained from the same sample, sequenced in a study of T cells in Graves' hyperthyroidism and ophthalmopathy (dated by TCRdb to the late 2010s). Receptor libraries were prepared by multiplex PCR. Sequencing relied on an Illumina HiSeq 2000. The TCR beta CDR3 regions were amplified from the RNA transcripts. A first-round RT-PCR of the TCR CDR3 used the HTBI primer set with the Qiagen OneStep RT-PCR kit. In TCRdb, the public reads were trimmed at Q25 with fastp and aligned with MiXCR, with productive beta chains retained. Every entry covers one CDR3 protein and lists the most common genes and DNA from its rows. The sample table holds approximately 600,000 distinct CDR3 sequences, of which approximately 15% were seen once. The ten largest clones capture roughly 6.2% of the sample. The source material was blood. These receptor sequences come from a woman in her twenties or thirties with Graves' hyperthyroidism that later progressed to Graves' ophthalmopathy.

This clonotype was picked up many times. The chain has TRBV11-3 and TRBJ1-1; D unclear. V shed 5 bases and J shed 3 bases, with 19 bases lying between them. CDR3 length: 16 amino acids. The germline V gene has CDR1 SGHNT and CDR2 YENEEA. In DNA form, the CDR3 reads TGTGCCAGCAGCCCATGGGTACGTGCGCAGGACACTGAAGCTTTCTTT. This translates into CASSPWVRAQDTEAFF.

The genes are TRBV6-1 and TRBJ2-3; 12 bases match TRBD2. CDR3 size: 15 residues. The germline gives CDR1 MNHNS, CDR2 SASEGT. J gave up 5 bases and V 5 bases, and 5 bases lay outside the gene matches. CDR3 coding DNA: TGTGCCAGCAGTTCGCAGACTAGCGGGAGAGATACGCAGTATTTT. Translated: CASSSQTSGRDTQYF.